This T cell receptor (beta chain) was sequenced during a study of blood T cell repertoires in COVID-19. The count of this clone is one. Clones were read by immunoSEQ multiplex PCR, and TCRdb kept only the in-frame ones, dropping some. This sample has approximately 70,000 clones, with about 85% found just once. Sample: peripheral blood. The clonotype was recovered from a woman aged 45-59 years with COVID-19, enrolled during active disease.

This CDR3 reads CASRRGPVGQGMFQPQHF. Written as DNA, the CDR3 is TGTGCCAGCAGGCGGGGTCCCGTGGGGCAGGGCATGTTTCAGCCCCAGCATTTT. The rearrangement links TRBV28 to TRBJ1-5; tentative D call: TRBD1 (5 bases). This CDR3 comprises 18 residues. The germline V gene encodes CDR1 MDHEN and CDR2 SYDVKM. Trimming stripped 6 bases from V and 6 bases from J, with 27 bases between.